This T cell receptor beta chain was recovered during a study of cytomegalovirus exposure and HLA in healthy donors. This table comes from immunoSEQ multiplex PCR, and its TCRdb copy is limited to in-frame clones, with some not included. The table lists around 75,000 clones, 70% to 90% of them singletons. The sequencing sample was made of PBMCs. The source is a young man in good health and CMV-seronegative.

The CDR3 reads CASSQDAGTKETQYF. The CDR3 nucleotides read TGTGCCAGCAGCCAGGACGCCGGGACTAAAGAGACCCAGTACTTC. The chain employs TRBV4-2 and TRBJ2-5; 7 bases fit TRBD2. In germline, CDR1 is LGHNA, CDR2 YNFKEQ. The CDR3 consists of 15 residues. V lost 3 bases to trimming and J lost 3 bases; unmatched junction nucleotides: 7.